These 29 T cell receptor beta chains came from one sample sequenced in a study of OX40 agonist ivuxolimab in advanced cancers. Profiled with immunoSEQ multiplex PCR; TCRdb holds only in-frame clones, not every one. The sample lists 65,000 to 75,000 clones; around 90% were seen once. Source: CD4+ or CD8+ T cells sorted from blood, taken in a trial of the OX40 agonist ivuxolimab. The receptors shown here come from an adult with an advanced solid tumor such as melanoma, head and neck, liver or kidney cancer.

The chain joins TRBV5-8 to TRBJ2-5, with 8 bases identical to TRBD2. This CDR3 has 15 residues. With V trimmed by 3 bases and J by 5 bases, 9 bases remained unmatched. Germline lookup yields CDR1 SGHTS and CDR2 YDEGEE. CDR3 protein: CASSSRGTRRETQYF. The CDR3 DNA follows: TGTGCCAGCAGCTCGCGCGGGACTAGACGGGAGACCCAGTACTTC. The full variable domain, in which reference TRBV5-8 and TRBJ2-5 provide the parts outside the CDR3, is EAGVTQSPTHLIKTRGQQATLRCSPISGHTSVYWYQQALGLGLQFLLWYDEGEERNRGNFPPRFSGRQFPNYSSELNVNALELEDSALYLCASSSRGTRRETQYFGPGTRLLVL.

The V call is TRBV5-4, the J call TRBJ1-2; 8 bases agree with TRBD1. Germline V gene data show CDR1 as SGHNT and CDR2 as YYREEE (reference sequence). J lost 7 bases, V lost 2 bases, and 10 bases had no gene match. The CDR3 has 15 amino acids. As DNA, the CDR3 is TGTGCCAGCAGCTTATCGAGAGGACAGGGCACTGGCTACACCTTC. Residues: CASSLSRGQGTGYTF. Full variable domain (rest looked up from reference TRBV5-4 and TRBJ1-2): ETGVTQSPTHLIKTRGQQVTLRCSSQSGHNTVSWYQQALGQGPQFIFQYYREEENGRGNFPPRFSGLQFPNYSSELNVNALELDDSALYLCASSLSRGQGTGYTFGSGTRLTVV.

The genes are TRBV5-1 and TRBJ2-5; no clear D gene. Germline V gene data show CDR1 as SGHRS and CDR2 as YFSETQ. The CDR3 is 14 amino acids. V gave up 4 bases and J gave up 2 bases, with 12 bases separating them. The CDR3, as DNA: TGCGCCAGCAGCGGCGGCACGTATCAAGAGACCCAGTACTTC. It codes for CASSGGTYQETQYF.

The chain is built from TRBV4-1 and TRBJ2-7; perhaps D is TRBD1 or TRBD2 (5 bases each). Germline V CDR1 and CDR2: MGHRA, YSYEKL. The CDR3 contains 15 residues. Between the trimmed V and J ends, which lost 0 bases and 0 bases, there was a span of 9 bases. This CDR3 is CASSQEGDPSYEQYF. The CDR3 region has the DNA TGCGCCAGCAGCCAAGAGGGGGACCCCTCCTACGAGCAGTACTTC.

V is TRBV4-1 and J is TRBJ2-2; D unresolved. Germline lookup yields CDR1 MGHRA and CDR2 YSYEKL. This CDR3 has 18 amino acids. The V end lost 1 base, the J end lost 0 bases, and 15 bases lay between the germline ends. The CDR3 is CASSQGTMETTNTGELFF. The CDR3 coding sequence is TGCGCCAGCAGCCAAGGTACGATGGAGACGACGAACACCGGGGAGCTGTTTTTT.

The chain employs TRBV2 and TRBJ1-4; no clear D. Germline-derived CDR1 and CDR2 are SNHLY and FYNNEI. The CDR3 loop spans 14 amino acids. V lost 4 bases and J 5 bases, leaving 11 bases between the germline ends. The CDR3: CASSVLTSNEKLFF. In DNA, the CDR3 is TGTGCCAGCAGTGTTTTGACATCAAATGAAAAACTGTTTTTT.

V usage is TRBV11-3 and J usage is TRBJ2-7; 9 positions agree with TRBD1. This CDR3 is 15 amino acids long. Germline CDR1 is SGHNT and CDR2 is YENEEA. V dropped 6 bases and J dropped 0; count of bases not matched to a gene: 6. CDR3 nucleotide sequence: TGTGCCAGCAGAGGAGGACAGGGGAGCTCCTACGAGCAGTACTTC. As protein: CASRGGQGSSYEQYF.

The rearrangement joins TRBV4-1 to TRBJ2-2, with 15 bases that match TRBD2. CDR3 length: 17 residues. V gave up 1 base and J gave up 6 bases; unmatched junction bases: 3. Germline assignment: CDR1 MGHRA and CDR2 YSYEKL. CDR3 sequence: CASSQGGTSGRSGELFF. In DNA, the CDR3 is TGCGCCAGCAGCCAAGGCGGGACTAGCGGGAGGTCCGGGGAGCTGTTTTTT.

The chain carries TRBV30 and TRBJ1-2; no definite D call. This CDR3 comprises 13 residues. Trimming left V 4 bases short and J 0 bases short, with 9 bases between. Germline CDR1 and CDR2: GTSNPN and SVGIG (reference sequence). The chain's CDR3 is CAWTHTSNYGYTF. For the CDR3, the DNA is TGTGCCTGGACACATACATCTAACTATGGCTACACCTTC.

V is TRBV7-2 and J is TRBJ2-7, with 10 nucleotides matching TRBD1. The V and J ends lost 5 bases and 2 bases, in that order; junction bases with no gene match: 12. CDR1 is SGHTA and CDR2 is FQGNSA in the germline V gene. This CDR3 has 17 residues. In DNA, the CDR3 is TGTGCCAGCAGCCCAACCCTAACAGGGACAGGGGCCTACGAGCAGTACTTC. Translated, it gives CASSPTLTGTGAYEQYF.

This chain links TRBV27 with TRBJ2-3; D gene ambiguous. The V gene's germline CDR1 is MNHEY and CDR2 SMNVEV (reference sequence). V lost 5 bases to trimming and J lost 7 bases, with 19 bases between them. The CDR3 sequence is 15 residues long. CDR3 nucleotides: TGTGCCAGCAGTCTTTCCTCAGTTCCACCTCATACGCAGTATTTT. Its translation: CASSLSSVPPHTQYF.

The rearrangement links TRBV30 to TRBJ1-2; D perhaps matches TRBD1 (5 bases). Per germline, CDR1 GTSNPN and CDR2 SVGIG (reference sequence). The V gene lost 0 bases and the J gene lost 4 bases, with 12 bases spanning the gap. The CDR3 sequence is 14 residues long. The CDR3 sequence is CAWSVLEGTYGYTF. The CDR3 bases are TGTGCCTGGAGTGTACTAGAGGGGACCTATGGCTACACCTTC. The full variable domain, its missing parts supplied by reference TRBV30 and TRBJ1-2, is SQTIHQWPATLVQPVGSPLSLECTVEGTSNPNLYWYRQAAGRGLQLLFYSVGIGQISSEVPQNLSASRPQDRQFILSSKKLLLSDSGFYLCAWSVLEGTYGYTFGSGTRLTVV.

This clone appeared a single time. This chain uses TRBV21-1 with TRBJ2-1; the DNA was not compared with TRBD2, the D call given in the table. TRBV21-1 is a recognized pseudogene. The CDR3 is made up of 19 amino acids. The CDR3 reads CASSKPGGELLGGYNEQFF. The CDR3 nucleotides are TGTGCCAGCAGCAAACCGGGAGGGGAGCTCCTCGGGGGATACAATGAGCAGTTCTTC.

In its sample, this clone was seen a few times. The chain uses TRBV18 and TRBJ2-3; no clear D. Germline-derived CDR1 and CDR2 are KGHSH and LQKENI. The CDR3 spans 14 residues. V lost 3 bases and J 2 bases, leaving 9 bases between the germline ends. The CDR3 nucleotides are TGTGCCAGCTCACCGACGTCAGACACAGATACGCAGTATTTT. Translated, it gives CASSPTSDTDTQYF.

The V gene is TRBV9, the J gene TRBJ2-7; 7 bases line up with TRBD1. With 0 bases clipped from V and 2 bases from J, the junction kept 2 bases outside the gene matches. The germline gives CDR1 SGDLS, CDR2 YYNGEE. This CDR3 comprises 14 residues. CDR3 in DNA: TGTGCCAGCAGCGTAGGACAGGGTCCCTACGAGCAGTACTTC. Amino acid sequence: CASSVGQGPYEQYF.

This chain joins TRBV6-1 and TRBJ1-1; the D gene is possibly TRBD1 (6 bases). The CDR3 covers 14 residues. V dropped 3 bases and J dropped 2 bases, with 10 bases sitting between them. The germline V gene encodes CDR1 MNHNS and CDR2 SASEGT. Here the CDR3 reads CASSDLRGNTEAFF. In nucleotides, the CDR3 is TGTGCCAGCAGTGACCTCAGGGGTAACACTGAAGCTTTCTTT.

V is TRBV29-1 and J is TRBJ2-5; the D gene is possibly TRBD1 (5 bases). CDR1 and CDR2 from the germline V gene are SQVTM and ANQGSEA. The CDR3 consists of 12 residues. V lost 4 bases to trimming and J lost 5 bases, with 11 bases between them. CDR3 sequence (DNA): TGCAGCGTTGGTCAGGGTGACGAGACCCAGTACTTC. This encodes CSVGQGDETQYF. The full variable domain, in which reference TRBV29-1 and TRBJ2-5 provide the parts outside the CDR3, is SAVISQKPSRDICQRGTSLTIQCQVDSQVTMMFWYRQQPGQSLTLIATANQGSEATYESGFVIDKFPISRPNLTFSTLTVSNMSPEDSSIYLCSVGQGDETQYFGPGTRLLVL.

The rearrangement joins TRBV6-1 to TRBJ2-7, with 7 bases that match TRBD2. From germline, CDR1 is MNHNS and CDR2 SASEGT. This CDR3 comprises 14 residues. Trimming at V came to 5 bases and at J to 1 base, leaving 5 bases not matched to a gene. The CDR3 region is CASSMSGNSYEQYF. The DNA for the CDR3 is TGTGCCAGCAGTATGAGCGGGAATTCCTACGAGCAGTACTTC.

The chain recombines TRBV4-2 with TRBJ2-6; TRBD2 aligns across 8 bases. This CDR3 is 19 amino acids long. V shed 0 bases, J shed 0 bases, and the junction held 7 bases outside the gene matches. Per germline, CDR1 LGHNA and CDR2 YNFKEQ. In nucleotides, the CDR3 is TGTGCCAGCAGCCAAGATCGGGCGGGAGGTAGCTCTGGGGCCAACGTCCTGACTTTC. Residues: CASSQDRAGGSSGANVLTF.

The chain links TRBV19 to TRBJ2-3; D remains ambiguous. The ends were cut back, 5 bases at V and 0 bases at J, with 6 bases in the middle. The germline CDR1 and CDR2 sequences are LNHDA and SQIVND (reference sequence). This CDR3 contains 13 residues. The CDR3 protein is CASSSGSTDTQYF. The CDR3 region has the DNA TGTGCCAGTAGTTCCGGGAGCACAGATACGCAGTATTTT.

The rearrangement uses TRBV19 and TRBJ2-7; D is perhaps TRBD2 (5 bases). Trimming left V 5 bases short and J 4 bases short, with 24 bases between. Per germline, CDR1 LNHDA and CDR2 SQIVND (reference sequence). The CDR3 runs to 17 residues. The CDR3 reads CASSDSGQPPGIYEQYF. DNA of the CDR3: TGTGCCAGTAGTGACTCGGGCCAGCCCCCGGGAATATACGAGCAGTACTTC.

The rearrangement joins TRBV14 to TRBJ1-2, with 12 bases matching TRBD1. The CDR3 extends over 17 amino acids. Germline V CDR1 and CDR2: SGHDN, FVKESK. The trim removed 0 bases at V and 8 bases at J, leaving 10 bases unmatched. This CDR3 is CASSQDLGQGAAGGYTF. DNA of the CDR3: TGTGCCAGCAGCCAAGATTTGGGACAGGGGGCAGCTGGCGGCTACACCTTC.

The chain combines TRBV7-2 with TRBJ1-1; D is uncertain. V gave up 3 bases and J gave up 1 base, with 6 bases separating them. The CDR3 loop spans 13 amino acids. Germline CDR1 is SGHTA and CDR2 is FQGNSA. The CDR3 DNA reads as TGTGCCAGCAGCTTCCGTGGGAACACTGAAGCTTTCTTT. As protein: CASSFRGNTEAFF.

V gene TRBV27 combines with J gene TRBJ2-7, with 11 positions matching TRBD2. The V segment lost 5 bases and the J segment 6 bases; nucleotides outside the gene matches: 9. Germline V gives CDR1 MNHEY, CDR2 SMNVEV (reference sequence). The CDR3 runs 15 residues. The DNA for the CDR3 is TGTGCCAGCAGTGCCACTAGCGGGAGTTTCCGCGAGCAGTACTTC. This encodes CASSATSGSFREQYF.

V and J are TRBV7-7 and TRBJ2-5, with D possibly being TRBD2 (5 bases). Trimming took 6 bases from V and 4 from J, leaving 9 bases between them. There are 12 residues in the CDR3. Germline assignment: CDR1 SSHAT and CDR2 FNYEAQ (reference sequence). CDR3 coding DNA: TGTGCCAGCAGTATGGCGGGAGAGACCCAGTACTTC. Protein product: CASSMAGETQYF.

The V call is TRBV5-1, the J call TRBJ2-5, with 9 bases lining up with TRBD2. Germline CDR1 reads SGHRS; CDR2 reads YFSETQ. The CDR3 sequence is 16 residues long. V shed 1 base, J shed 5 bases, and the junction held 9 bases outside the gene matches. The CDR3 region is CASSLLGTSLSETQYF. As DNA, the CDR3 is TGCGCCAGCAGCTTGCTCGGGACTAGCTTATCGGAGACCCAGTACTTC.

The CDR3 sequence: CASRAPGTSGRSPETQYF. In DNA, the CDR3 is TGTGCCAGCAGAGCCCCCGGGACTAGCGGGAGGTCCCCAGAGACCCAGTACTTC. This sequence joins TRBV7-2 and TRBJ2-5, with 15 bases aligning to TRBD2. V shed 6 bases, J shed 4 bases, and the junction held 12 bases outside the gene matches. This CDR3 region has 18 residues. Germline V gene lookup returns CDR1 SGHTA and CDR2 FQGNSA.

In regard to this clone: At one of its ends the junction is not consistent with the germline gene, which may arise from a read error. The chain uses TRBV15 and TRBJ2-1, with D possibly TRBD1 on 5 matching bases. Germline V lookup: CDR1 LNHNV, CDR2 YYDKDF (reference sequence). The CDR3 has 14 amino acids. CDR3: CATSRVTAYDEQFF. The CDR3 region has the DNA TGTGCCACCAGCAGAGTGACAGCCTACGATGAGCAGTTCTTC. Variable domain in full (rest from reference TRBV15 and TRBJ2-1): DAMVIQNPRYQVTQFGKPVTLSCSQTLNHNVMYWYQQKSSQAPKLLFHYYDKDFNNEADTPDNFQSRRPNTSFCFLDIRSPGLGDTAMYLCATSRVTAYDEQFFGPGTRLTVL.

The chain uses TRBV19 and TRBJ1-2; D unclear. The germline V gene has CDR1 LNHDA and CDR2 SQIVND (reference sequence). This CDR3 spans 14 amino acids. V dropped 1 base and J dropped 2 bases, with 8 bases sitting between them. CDR3 sequence: CASSIGGGNYGYTF. The CDR3 DNA is TGTGCCAGTAGTATAGGAGGAGGGAACTATGGCTACACCTTC.